The 7 T cell receptor beta chains in this list originate from one sample, sequenced in a study of control samples from healthy donors and cancer patients. Repertoires were generated with immunoSEQ multiplex PCR, while TCRdb's copy carries only in-frame clones and drops some. This sample carries 70,000 or so clones, roughly 84% of them seen once, and the ten largest clones take approximately 30%. The sequencing input was blood. Every receptor here comes from a man aged 50 to 59 in good health.

The chain uses TRBV27 and TRBJ1-1, with TRBD1 identical over 7 bases. This CDR3 is built from 13 residues. CDR1 is MNHEY and CDR2 is SMNVEV in the germline V gene (reference sequence). The CDR3 DNA reads TGTGGGTCGTCTGACAGGGTGTATACTGAAGCTTTCTTT. It is translated as CGSSDRVYTEAFF.

In DNA form, the CDR3 reads TGCAGCGTTGAAGATCCGCACAGACCACCTAACACTGAAGCTTTCTTT. Protein sequence: CSVEDPHRPPNTEAFF. The chain has TRBV29-1 and TRBJ1-1, with unresolved D. Trimming pared 0 bases from V and 2 bases from J, leaving 16 bases between. The CDR3 runs 16 residues. Germline V gene lookup returns CDR1 SQVTM and CDR2 ANQGSEA.

J is TRBJ2-7 and V is TRBV18; D may be TRBD1 or TRBD2 (5 bases each). V was clipped by 2 bases and J by 5 bases, with 16 bases between them. There are 15 residues in the CDR3. CDR1 is KGHSH, CDR2 LQKENI, per germline. In nucleotides, the CDR3 is TGTGCCAGCTCACCAGGGACGGTGAGGGCCAACGAGCAGTACTTC. The encoded protein is CASSPGTVRANEQYF.

J is TRBJ1-6 and V is TRBV19; D might be TRBD1 (5 bases). Germline values: CDR1 LNHDA, CDR2 SQIVND (reference sequence). CDR3 length: 15 residues. V was pared by 8 bases and J by 10 bases, with 21 bases between. CDR3 nucleotide sequence: TGTGCCAGTGCAGAAATCGGGGACGGATTATCACCCCTCCACTTT. Its translation: CASAEIGDGLSPLHF.

The chain has TRBV28 and TRBJ1-5; D remains unclear. V gave up 5 bases and J gave up 10 bases, with 12 bases separating them. Per the germline V gene, CDR1 is MDHEN and CDR2 is SYDVKM. The CDR3 runs to 12 residues. The CDR3 DNA follows: TGTGCCAGCAGTCCCCTATTTCTTCCCCAGCATTTT. Protein: CASSPLFLPQHF. Full variable domain (rest looked up from reference TRBV28 and TRBJ1-5): DVKVTQSSRYLVKRTGEKVFLECVQDMDHENMFWYRQDPGLGLRLIYFSYDVKMKEKGDIPEGYSVSREKKERFSLILESASTNQTSMYLCASSPLFLPQHFGDGTRLSIL.

The chain uses TRBV6-2 or TRBV6-3 and TRBJ1-6; a possible D gene is TRBD1 (6 bases). V lost 4 bases and J lost 7, with 8 bases in between. Germline V gene sequence: CDR1 MNHEY, CDR2 SVGEGT. This CDR3 is built from 13 residues. CDR3 sequence reads: CASSSGENSPLHF. The CDR3 bases are TGTGCCAGCAGTTCAGGGGAGAATTCACCCCTCCACTTT.

The chain joins TRBV6-1 to TRBJ1-3; no clear D. Germline CDR1 MNHNS, CDR2 SASEGT. Trimming removed 0 bases from V and 2 bases from J, with 14 bases in between. This CDR3 contains 17 residues. Here the CDR3 DNA reads TGTGCCAGCAGTGAAGCGGCCAAGGGCGCACCTGGAAACACCATATATTTT. As protein: CASSEAAKGAPGNTIYF.